These T cell receptor beta chains were read from a single sample in a study of blood T cells in healthy people across ages. TCRdb reprocessed the 5' RACE reads with MiXCR, giving one entry per CDR3 protein. The profile shows 1.5 million or so distinct CDR3 sequences, 42% of them singletons. Source material: blood. These receptors were obtained from a woman younger than 35 in good health. Both conserved end residues are part of each CDR3. The D gene is left open where the match is weak. Rows may omit the clone size; those that give it use once, few, many or a size class.

j_call | clone_size | d_call | v_call | cdr3_nt | cdr3_aa
TRBJ2-1 | few | . | TRBV5-1 | TGCGCCAGCAGCACCCTACAGAGCTCCTACAATGAGCAGTTCTTC | CASSTLQSSYNEQFF
TRBJ2-7 | few | . | TRBV10-3 | TGTGCCATCAGTGTTGGGACGGCCTCCTACGAGCAGTACTTC | CAISVGTASYEQYF
TRBJ1-5 | . | . | TRBV20-1 | TGCAGTGCTAGACTTACTCCTTCCGATCAGCCCCAGCATTTT | CSARLTPSDQPQHF
TRBJ2-1 | . | . | TRBV9 | TGTGCCAGCAGCGTCTCCGGGGGACTTTCCTACAATGAGCAGTTCTTC | CASSVSGGLSYNEQFF
TRBJ2-3 | . | TRBD1 | TRBV5-1 | TGCGCCAGCAGGGGACAGGTCGGCTCTAGCACAGATACGCAGTATTTT | CASRGQVGSSTDTQYF
TRBJ2-2 | . | . | TRBV5-1 | TGCGCCAGCAGCCCTCAGGGGCGTCGTAGCACCGGGGAGCTGTTTTTT | CASSPQGRRSTGELFF
TRBJ2-2 | . | . | TRBV6-6 | TGTGCCAGCAGTTATGCGGGACGCTTCCCGAACACCGGGGAGCTGTTTTTT | CASSYAGRFPNTGELFF
TRBJ2-7 | few | . | TRBV11-2 | TGTGCCAGCAGCCTCTCCCAAGCCAGTACAACCTACGAGCAGTACTTC | CASSLSQASTTYEQYF
TRBJ1-1 | . | . | TRBV6-1 | TGTGCCAGCAGTGAAGCGCTTCCGGGCCCTAACACTGAAGCTTTCTTT | CASSEALPGPNTEAFF
TRBJ1-6 | few | TRBD1 | TRBV4-1 | TGCGCCAGCAGCCGAGGGACAGGGGGCCCGAATTCACCCCTCCACTTT | CASSRGTGGPNSPLHF
TRBJ2-3 | . | . | TRBV2 | TGTGCCTGCAGAGTCTCGGTGGCAGATACGCAGTATTTT | CACRVSVADTQYF
TRBJ1-2 | . | . | TRBV29-1 | TGCAGCGTTTCCCAAGCCAGGCCCGATGGCTACACCTTC | CSVSQARPDGYTF
TRBJ2-3 | . | . | TRBV6-1 | TGTGCCAGCAGGAAAACTAGTTCAGATACGCAGTATTTT | CASRKTSSDTQYF
TRBJ1-1 | . | . | TRBV6-5 | TGTGCCAGCAGCCCCGCTGGGCCCTATGAAGCTTTCTTT | CASSPAGPYEAFF
TRBJ2-3 | . | TRBD1 | TRBV6-2/TRBV6-3 | TGTGCCAGCAGCCGGGACAGCGAGTCTAGCACAGATACGCAGTATTTT | CASSRDSESSTDTQYF
TRBJ2-1 | . | . | TRBV4-1 | TGCGCCAGCACTAAAGGGGCTGGGGGCAATGAGCAGTTCTTC | CASTKGAGGNEQFF
TRBJ2-3 | few | . | TRBV6-5 | TGTGCCAGCAGACCCGGGGCCCCAGATACGCAGTATTTT | CASRPGAPDTQYF
TRBJ2-7 | . | TRBD1 | TRBV6-5 | TGTGCCAGCAGTTACTATGGGGACAGCACGTACGAGCAGTACTTC | CASSYYGDSTYEQYF
TRBJ2-1 | . | TRBD1 | TRBV29-1 | TGCAGCGGTTCAATTGGACAGGGATACTATGAGCAGTTCTTC | CSGSIGQGYYEQFF
TRBJ2-5 | . | . | TRBV29-1 | TGCAGCGTCCGGGCCGGTTACAATGAGCAGTACTTC | CSVRAGYNEQYF
TRBJ2-1 | . | TRBD2 | TRBV6-1 | TGTGCCAGCGGTTTGGGGGGTAGCGGGAATGAGCAGTTCTTC | CASGLGGSGNEQFF
TRBJ1-1 | . | . | TRBV6-5 | TGTGCCAGCAGTTACTCCCCAGGGTCGGCTGAAGCTTTCTTT | CASSYSPGSAEAFF
TRBJ2-1 | large | . | TRBV9 | TGTGCCAGCAGCGCGCAACCAGACTTCAATGAGCAGTTCTTC | CASSAQPDFNEQFF
TRBJ2-3 | few | . | TRBV6-5 | TGTGCCAGCAGTTACTCACAGGGCACAGATACGCAGTATTTT | CASSYSQGTDTQYF
TRBJ2-7 | . | TRBD1 | TRBV7-9 | TGTGCCAGCAGCTCGTATCAAAGGGGGCTTGAGCAGTACTTC | CASSSYQRGLEQYF
TRBJ2-5 | . | . | TRBV6-5 | TGTGCCAGCAGTTACGAGGGGACCGGTAAAGAGACCCAGTACTTC | CASSYEGTGKETQYF
TRBJ2-7 | . | . | TRBV21-1 | TGTGCCAGCACCCTCCCCACTACCAGGTCCTACGAGCAGTACTTC | CASTLPTTRSYEQYF
TRBJ1-4 | once | . | TRBV10-2 | TGCGCCAGCAGTGAGTCGTCTAATGAAAAACTGTTTTTT | CASSESSNEKLFF
TRBJ2-5 | . | TRBD1 | TRBV20-1 | TGCAGTGCTGGGGATCCGGGACAGGGGGTCAATGAGCAGTACTTC | CSAGDPGQGVNEQYF
TRBJ2-4 | few | TRBD2 | TRBV3-1 | TGTGCCAGCAGCCAAACTAGCGGGAGGGCCCAAAACATTCAGTACTTC | CASSQTSGRAQNIQYF
TRBJ2-7 | . | . | TRBV3-1 | TGTGCCAGCAGCCAAGGGCCCGACGAAACCTACGAGCAGTACTTC | CASSQGPDETYEQYF
TRBJ2-3 | many | . | TRBV5-1 | TGCGCCAGCAGCTTGCATGAGCGGACCACAGATACGCAGTATTTT | CASSLHERTTDTQYF
TRBJ1-2 | few | . | TRBV27 | TGTGCCAGCAGTTTAAGGTTGGGTTATGGCTACACCTTC | CASSLRLGYGYTF
TRBJ1-6 | . | TRBD1 | TRBV20-1 | TGCAGTGCTACCGGGACAGGGCGAGGTTCACCCCTCCACTTT | CSATGTGRGSPLHF
TRBJ2-2 | . | . | TRBV6-5 | TGTGCCAGCAGAAAGGGGACAATGAACACCGGGGAGCTGTTTTTT | CASRKGTMNTGELFF
TRBJ2-1 | few | . | TRBV14 | TGTGCCAGCGCGGGGTTCGGGGGCCTGAATGAGCAGTTCTTC | CASAGFGGLNEQFF
TRBJ2-7 | many | TRBD1 | TRBV4-1 | TGTGCCAGCAGCCAAGGGGGCGACTACGAGCAGTACTTC | CASSQGGDYEQYF
TRBJ1-2 | . | . | TRBV12-3/TRBV12-4 | TGTGCCAGCAGTTTAAATTTTGCTAGCTATGGCTACACCTTC | CASSLNFASYGYTF
TRBJ2-1 | . | TRBD2 | TRBV20-1 | TGCAGTGCTATGAGCGGGGGGGCCTGGGATGAGCAGTTCTTC | CSAMSGGAWDEQFF
TRBJ1-4 | . | TRBD1 | TRBV5-1 | TGCGCCAGCAGCCCGAAGGGACAGGGGAATGAAAAACTGTTTTTT | CASSPKGQGNEKLFF
TRBJ2-7 | few | . | TRBV4-1 | TGCGCCAGCAGCCAAGAGATTGGCGAGCAGTACTTC | CASSQEIGEQYF
TRBJ2-7 | few | TRBD2 | TRBV29-1 | TGCAGCGGGAGGACTAGCGGAAACTCCTACGAGCAGTACTTC | CSGRTSGNSYEQYF
TRBJ2-7 | few | TRBD1 | TRBV20-1 | TGCAGTGCTAGAGCCGACAGGGGGGTGTACGAGCAGTACTTC | CSARADRGVYEQYF
TRBJ2-3 | few | . | TRBV12-3/TRBV12-4 | TGTGCCAGCACCCCAGATTCAGATACGCAGTATTTT | CASTPDSDTQYF
TRBJ2-2 | once | . | TRBV4-1 | TGCGCCAGCAGCCAAGATACCAGGACCGGGGAGCTGTTTTTT | CASSQDTRTGELFF
TRBJ2-7 | many | . | TRBV10-3 | TGTGCCATCAGTGAGTCGCCCTACGAGCAGTACTTC | CAISESPYEQYF
TRBJ1-3 | . | . | TRBV6-6 | TGTGCCAGCAGTTACGCCTCTGGAAACACCATATATTTT | CASSYASGNTIYF
TRBJ2-2 | . | . | TRBV7-9 | TGTGCCACCACCAGTGGGGGCGGCACCGGGGAGCTGTTTTTT | CATTSGGGTGELFF
TRBJ2-7 | . | TRBD1 | TRBV10-3 | TGTGCCATCAGCACCGGGACAGGGGTCTACGAGCAGTACTTC | CAISTGTGVYEQYF
TRBJ2-5 | . | . | TRBV27 | TGTGCCAGCAGTTTCAGGCTACGGGAGACCCAGTACTTC | CASSFRLRETQYF
TRBJ1-1 | few | . | TRBV29-1 | TGCAGCGTCGGTTGGGGGGATGGGTCCTGGGAAGCTTTCTTT | CSVGWGDGSWEAFF
TRBJ2-1 | . | TRBD2 | TRBV25-1 | TGTGCCAGCAGTGAATATAAGGCTAGCGGCTCGGAGCAGTTCTTC | CASSEYKASGSEQFF
TRBJ2-1 | . | TRBD2 | TRBV25-1 | TGTGCCAGCAGCGACTTGGGACTAGCGGGAGGGGGCAGTGAGCAGTTCTTC | CASSDLGLAGGGSEQFF